This T cell receptor (beta chain) was observed in a study of cytomegalovirus exposure and HLA in healthy donors. Study-wide background: The same platform used for the approximately 700 first-cohort repertoires was also used for the 130 or so validation repertoires, as a later analysis reported. Overall study findings and caveats: Testing in vitro showed a few CMV-associated chains specific for CMV antigens. Investigators reported 164 TCR beta chains as tied to cytomegalovirus.

The V and J ends lost 6 bases and 2 bases respectively, with 10 bases between them. There are 13 residues in the CDR3. Germline loops: CDR1 MDHEN, CDR2 SYDVKM. TCRdb keeps only in-frame clones here, not all; method: immunoSEQ multiplex PCR. In the table there are roughly 260,000 clones, nearly 90% of which are singletons. Note on this clone: Its antigen is currently unknown.

Specimen: PBMCs. V usage is TRBV28 and J usage is TRBJ1-2; perhaps TRBD1 as D (5 bases). The receptor's source is a woman younger than 30 in good health and CMV-seronegative. The DNA for the CDR3 is TGTGCCAGCAGCCCAAGACAGAACTATGGCTACACCTTC. Protein: CASSPRQNYGYTF.